The present T cell receptor (beta chain) was sequenced within a study of a mutant IDH1 vaccine in newly diagnosed glioma. Study-wide context: Eight vaccinations reached patients in weeks 1, 3, 5, 7, 11, 15, 19 and 23. In some groups vaccination began 4-6 weeks post-radiotherapy; others received it with temozolomide. Prior therapy was radiotherapy, temozolomide, or both; most received both. Study-level findings and limits: The occurrence of vaccine-induced immune responses was seen in around 92% of patients.

On this clone: As yet, its antigen is unknown.

Only in-frame clones appear in the TCRdb table, and some are missing; sequencing was by immunoSEQ multiplex PCR. The table lists roughly 45,000 clones, about four fifths of them singletons. V was pared by 4 bases and J by 4 bases, with 20 bases between. Germline CDR1 reads SGHRS; CDR2 reads YFSETQ. The CDR3 has 16 residues. Time point in this sample: week 23, last vaccination. Doses comprised 300 ug of mutant IDH1 20-mer peptide each, plus topical imiquimod. This chain uses TRBV5-1 with TRBJ2-5; D is perhaps TRBD1 (7 bases). The TCR was taken from a woman between 18 and 29 years old with glioma. Some clones in this sample may be carry-over from other donors' samples. The sequencing used PBMCs, collected from a glioma patient whose treatment included an IDH1 peptide vaccine. In nucleotides, the CDR3 is TGCGCCAGCAGCCCGATACAGGGGTGGAGGGGAGAGACCCAGTACTTC. Encoded protein: CASSPIQGWRGETQYF.